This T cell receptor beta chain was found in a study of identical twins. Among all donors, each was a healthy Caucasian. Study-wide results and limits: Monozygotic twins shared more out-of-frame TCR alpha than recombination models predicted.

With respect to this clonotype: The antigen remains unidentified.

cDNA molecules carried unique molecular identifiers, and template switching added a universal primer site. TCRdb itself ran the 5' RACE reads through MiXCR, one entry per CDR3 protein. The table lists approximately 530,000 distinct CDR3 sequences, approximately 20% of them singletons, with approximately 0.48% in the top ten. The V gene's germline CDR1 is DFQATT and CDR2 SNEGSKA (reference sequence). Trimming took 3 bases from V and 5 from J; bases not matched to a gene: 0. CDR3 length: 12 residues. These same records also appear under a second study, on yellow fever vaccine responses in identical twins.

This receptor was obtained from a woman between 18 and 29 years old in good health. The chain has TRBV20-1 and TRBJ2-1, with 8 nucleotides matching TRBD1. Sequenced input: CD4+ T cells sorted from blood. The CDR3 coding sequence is TGCAGTGCTAGCAGGGGGCACAATGAGCAGTTCTTC. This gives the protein CSASRGHNEQFF.